This T cell receptor beta chain derives from a study of T cells in Graves' hyperthyroidism and ophthalmopathy. V gave up 4 bases and J gave up 0 bases, with 13 bases separating them. Germline loops: CDR1 SNHLY, CDR2 FYNNEI. The length of the CDR3 is 16 residues. In its sample, this clonotype was seen many times. The antigen is unknown. Patients were excluded for uncontrolled infection, other autoimmune disease, pregnancy or lactation. Thyroid ultrasound and orbital computed tomography, with clinical symptoms and serum thyroxine and TRAb, informed diagnoses. A roughly 10 ml volume of fresh peripheral blood provided the PBMCs. RNA transcripts yielded amplified TCR beta CDR3 regions. The HTBI primer set served for first-round RT-PCR of the TCR CDR3. MiXCR, applied by TCRdb to the multiplex PCR reads, yields one record per CDR3 protein. The data show approximately 300,000 distinct CDR3 sequences, approximately 17% seen once.

General observations from the study: Most clonotypes expanded in the thyroid (above 0.001) were also present in blood.

The J gene is TRBJ1-3, the V gene TRBV2, with D perhaps matching TRBD1 (6 bases). The receptor was isolated from a man in his thirties or forties with Graves' hyperthyroidism. The sample consisted of blood. CDR3 sequence: CASSAERTDSGNTIYF. CDR3 DNA sequence: TGTGCCAGCAGTGCTGAAAGGACAGACTCTGGAAACACCATATATTTT.